The next 7 T cell receptor beta chains were all read from a single sample in a study of blood T cell repertoires in COVID-19. Libraries were prepared by immunoSEQ multiplex PCR; TCRdb keeps only in-frame clonotypes and omits some of them. The top ten clones hold 8.5% to 10% of a sample with under 150,000 clones, under 85% of them seen once. Sequences were obtained from peripheral blood. All receptors derive from a middle-aged man with active or convalescent COVID-19.

The chain links TRBV6-5 to TRBJ1-1, with a tentative D call TRBD1 (5 bases). The CDR3 totals 14 residues. Germline V gene sequence: CDR1 MNHEY, CDR2 SVGAGI. V lost 6 bases and J lost 1, with 12 bases in between. The CDR3 DNA reads TGTGCCAGCAGAGGAGCAGGGCGGAACACTGAAGCTTTCTTT. Its translation is CASRGAGRNTEAFF.

This rearrangement joins TRBV5-4 to TRBJ2-7; 11 bases match TRBD2. The CDR3 covers 15 residues. V was pared by 4 bases and J by 4 bases, with 7 bases of the junction left unmatched. The germline gives CDR1 SGHNT, CDR2 YYREEE (reference sequence). This CDR3 is CASSVDSGGAYEQYF. The DNA for the CDR3 is TGTGCCAGCAGCGTGGATAGCGGGGGGGCATACGAGCAGTACTTC.

The rearrangement uses TRBV11-3 and TRBJ2-5; D is ambiguous. The CDR3 runs 13 residues. V was pared by 1 base and J by 5 bases, with 8 bases between. The V gene's germline CDR1 is SGHNT and CDR2 YENEEA. CDR3 nucleotides: TGTGCCAGCAGCTTAGGGTTGCGGGAGACCCAGTACTTC. Translated: CASSLGLRETQYF.

This chain joins TRBV7-6 and TRBJ2-1; 7 bases are a match to TRBD1. Germline assignment: CDR1 SGHVS and CDR2 FNYEAQ. This CDR3 has 15 amino acids. Trimming at V came to 4 bases and at J to 4 bases, leaving 7 bases not matched to a gene. DNA for the CDR3: TGTGCCAGCAGCTCCCCCACAGGGGAATACAATGAGCAGTTCTTC. Its translation is CASSSPTGEYNEQFF.

V is TRBV6-6 and J is TRBJ1-2; 11 bases line up with TRBD1. The CDR3 contains 15 residues. V dropped 6 bases and J dropped 1; count of bases not matched to a gene: 4. Germline lookup yields CDR1 MNHNY and CDR2 SVGAGI (reference sequence). This chain's CDR3 is CASSGQGAGNYGYTF. The CDR3 DNA reads TGTGCCAGCAGCGGACAGGGGGCGGGTAACTATGGCTACACCTTC.

V gene TRBV9 combines with J gene TRBJ1-2; 8 nucleotides match TRBD1. Unmatched junction bases numbered 3, after V lost 3 bases and J lost 5 bases. This CDR3 contains 13 residues. Germline V gene sequence: CDR1 SGDLS, CDR2 YYNGEE. The chain's CDR3 is CASSATGEYGYTF. CDR3 sequence (DNA): TGTGCCAGCAGCGCGACAGGGGAGTATGGCTACACCTTC.

This clone was observed a few times. This chain joins TRBV2 and TRBJ2-2; D remains ambiguous. CDR3 length: 13 amino acids. From germline, CDR1 is SNHLY and CDR2 FYNNEI. Trimming shortened V by 7 bases and J by 5 bases, and 11 bases separated the two germline ends. CDR3 bases: TGTGCCAGCAAGGTACAGCCTACCGGGGAGCTGTTTTTT. It translates to CASKVQPTGELFF.